This TCR beta chain was documented in a study of cytomegalovirus exposure and HLA in healthy donors. Study as a whole: Some 200 million T cells yielded approximately 110 million unique TCR beta sequences in earlier analysis. The early release's HLA-typed donors yielded 65 million to 85 million unique TCRs.

PCR was performed using 60 Vbeta and 13 Jbeta primers. Per the original methods: In a later analysis, 80 million or so unique TCR beta chains included roughly 11 million shared by two or more donors. Libraries were prepared by immunoSEQ multiplex PCR; TCRdb keeps only in-frame clonotypes and omits some of them. D and trimming come from the DNA, and the V and J calls and clone size come from that table. Here the sample table reports some 150,000 clones. CDR3 length: 13 amino acids. Germline CDR1 is LNHDA and CDR2 is SQIVND (reference sequence). V lost 8 bases to trimming and J lost 7 bases, with 15 bases between them.

The chain joins TRBV19 to TRBJ2-1; D perhaps matches TRBD2 (6 bases). This receptor was obtained from a woman aged 18-29 years in good health and CMV-seronegative. Sequencing was done on a sample of PBMCs. CDR3 region: CASGTGVGNEQFF. CDR3 nucleotide sequence: TGTGCCAGTGGCACGGGAGTCGGTAATGAGCAGTTCTTC.